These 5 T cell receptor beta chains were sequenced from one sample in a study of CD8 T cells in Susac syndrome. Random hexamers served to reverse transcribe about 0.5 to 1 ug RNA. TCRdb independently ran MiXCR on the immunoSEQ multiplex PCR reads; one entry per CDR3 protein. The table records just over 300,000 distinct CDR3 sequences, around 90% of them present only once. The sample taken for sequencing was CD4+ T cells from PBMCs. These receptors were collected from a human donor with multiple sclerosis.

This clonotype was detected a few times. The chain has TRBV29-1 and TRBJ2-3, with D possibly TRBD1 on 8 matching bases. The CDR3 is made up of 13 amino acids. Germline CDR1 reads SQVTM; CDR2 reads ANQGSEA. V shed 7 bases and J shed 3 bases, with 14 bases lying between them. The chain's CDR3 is CSADRGGTDTQYF. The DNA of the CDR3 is TGCAGCGCCGACAGGGGAGGGACAGATACGCAGTATTTT.

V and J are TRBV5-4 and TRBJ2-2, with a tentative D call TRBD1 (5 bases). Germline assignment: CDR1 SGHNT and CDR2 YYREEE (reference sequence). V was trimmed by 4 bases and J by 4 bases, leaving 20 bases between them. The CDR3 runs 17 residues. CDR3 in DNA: TGTGCCAGCAGCATCCGCCTGGGGCAGGGTGGCACCGGGGAGCTGTTTTTT. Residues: CASSIRLGQGGTGELFF.

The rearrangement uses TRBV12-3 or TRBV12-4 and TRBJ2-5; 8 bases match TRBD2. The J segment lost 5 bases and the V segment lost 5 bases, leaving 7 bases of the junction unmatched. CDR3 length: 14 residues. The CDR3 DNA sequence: TGTGCCAGCAGTCTCGGGGGGGACCGGGAGACCCAGTACTTC. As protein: CASSLGGDRETQYF.

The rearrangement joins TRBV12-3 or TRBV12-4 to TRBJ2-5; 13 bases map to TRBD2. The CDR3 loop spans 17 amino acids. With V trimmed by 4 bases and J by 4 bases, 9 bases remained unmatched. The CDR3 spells CASSSHGLAGAGETQYF. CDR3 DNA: TGTGCCAGCAGTTCCCACGGACTAGCGGGAGCAGGAGAGACCCAGTACTTC.

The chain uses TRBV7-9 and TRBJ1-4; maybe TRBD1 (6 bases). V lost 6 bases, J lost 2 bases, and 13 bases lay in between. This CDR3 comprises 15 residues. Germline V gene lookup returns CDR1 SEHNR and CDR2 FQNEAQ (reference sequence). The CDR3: CASSSTGGTNEKLFF. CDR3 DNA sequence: TGTGCCAGCAGTTCGACAGGAGGTACTAATGAAAAACTGTTTTTT. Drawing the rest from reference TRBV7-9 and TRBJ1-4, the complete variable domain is DTGVSQNPRHKITKRGQNVTFRCDPISEHNRLYWYRQTLGQGPEFLTYFQNEAQLEKSRLLSDRFSAERPKGSFSTLEIQRTEQGDSAMYLCASSSTGGTNEKLFFGSGTQLSVL.